This entry concerns a single T cell receptor (beta chain). The authors reverse transcribed roughly 0.5 to 1 ug RNA with random hexamers. One entry per CDR3 protein, called by TCRdb with MiXCR from the immunoSEQ multiplex PCR reads. The sample consists of around 230,000 distinct CDR3 sequences, about 95% of them appearing once. Sequencing of TCR beta was undertaken in CD8+ and CD4+ T cells derived from blood. From germline, CDR1 is PRHDT and CDR2 FYEKMQ (reference sequence). V shed 5 bases, J shed 0 bases, and the junction held 8 bases outside the gene matches. The CDR3 runs to 16 residues. This record comes from a study of CD8 T cells in Susac syndrome.

The specimen sequenced was CD4+ T cells from PBMCs. This receptor was taken from a human donor with multiple sclerosis. V and J are TRBV13 and TRBJ2-3; 7 nucleotides agree with TRBD1. CDR3 coding DNA: TGTGCCAGCAGCGAAAGGGACAGATCTAGCACAGATACGCAGTATTTT. Translating gives CASSERDRSSTDTQYF.